The rows below give T cell receptor beta chains drawn from one sample of a study of identical twins. TCRdb used MiXCR to reprocess the 5' RACE reads, holding one entry per CDR3 protein. Seen here are 600,000 to 850,000 distinct CDR3 sequences, 18% observed once, and the top ten hold roughly 13%. These data are also associated with another study on T cells expressing NK-cell markers.

The sample comprised PBMCs. The receptors shown here come from a woman aged 18-29 years in good health. Both conserved end residues are part of each CDR3. The D gene is left open where the match is weak. Clone sizes are given selectively: once, few, many, or a class where the clone is expanded.

j_call v_call d_call clone_size cdr3_length cdr3_aa cdr3_nt
TRBJ1-1 TRBV4-3 . many 14 CASSQDPRPGEAFF TGCGCCAGCAGCCAAGACCCCAGGCCTGGTGAAGCTTTCTTT
TRBJ2-5 TRBV12-3/TRBV12-4 . . 14 CASSLEQAVKTQYF TGTGCCAGCAGTCTGGAACAAGCGGTGAAGACCCAGTACTTC
TRBJ2-5 TRBV29-1 TRBD2 many 12 CSAGTIEETQYF TGCAGCGCGGGGACTATTGAAGAGACCCAGTACTTC
TRBJ1-2 TRBV20-1 TRBD1 few 14 CSARDDRGGYGYTF TGCAGTGCTAGGGATGACAGGGGAGGCTATGGCTACACCTTC
TRBJ2-1 TRBV6-5 . . 16 CASSYSSLSSYNEQFF TGTGCCAGCAGTTACTCGTCCCTAAGCTCCTACAATGAGCAGTTCTTC
TRBJ2-7 TRBV5-5 . . 13 CASSLVNSYEQYF TGTGCCAGCAGCTTAGTGAACTCCTACGAGCAGTACTTC
TRBJ1-1 TRBV7-3 . . 15 CASSFSASKNTEAFF TGTGCCAGCAGCTTTTCGGCGAGCAAGAACACTGAAGCTTTCTTT
TRBJ1-1 TRBV5-5 . few 13 CASSSRGFTEAFF TGTGCCAGCAGCTCCAGGGGTTTCACTGAAGCTTTCTTT
TRBJ2-3 TRBV5-1 . . 14 CASSSRTYSDTQYF TGCGCCAGCAGCTCCCGGACTTACTCAGATACGCAGTATTTT
TRBJ2-6 TRBV20-1 . . 13 CSARLRGANVLTF TGCAGTGCTAGACTGCGAGGGGCCAACGTCCTGACTTTC
TRBJ2-7 TRBV6-5 TRBD1 . 17 CASSYSPTQGTFYEQYF TGTGCCAGCAGTTACTCACCGACACAGGGGACCTTCTACGAGCAGTACTTC
TRBJ2-5 TRBV6-6 . few 13 CASSYSSVATQYF TGTGCCAGCAGTTACTCGAGCGTGGCGACCCAGTACTTC
TRBJ2-3 TRBV7-9 . few 10 CASSSEPPYF TGTGCCAGCAGCTCCGAACCACCGTATTTT
TRBJ2-3 TRBV11-2 TRBD2 . 15 CASSEAGGLTDTQYF TGTGCCAGCAGCGAAGCGGGGGGGCTCACAGATACGCAGTATTTT
TRBJ2-3 TRBV29-1 . few 12 CSVVGGGDTQYF TGCAGCGTTGTTGGGGGTGGCGATACGCAGTATTTT
TRBJ2-1 TRBV5-1 . . 13 CASSFEGYNEQFF TGCGCCAGCAGCTTTGAGGGGTACAATGAGCAGTTCTTC
TRBJ2-1 TRBV12-3/TRBV12-4 TRBD2 . 15 CASSQTGTSGTIPFF TGTGCCAGCAGTCAAACCGGGACTAGCGGGACGATACCGTTCTTC
TRBJ1-2 TRBV9 TRBD1 many 15 CASSATSRTGYGYTF TGTGCCAGCAGCGCTACGTCCAGGACAGGGTATGGCTACACCTTC
TRBJ2-3 TRBV27 TRBD2 few 17 CASSLRTSGRFTDTQYF TGTGCCAGCAGTCTGCGGACTAGCGGGAGGTTCACAGATACGCAGTATTTT
TRBJ1-2 TRBV29-1 . . 14 CSVETTGLDYGYTF TGCAGCGTTGAAACCACAGGGTTGGACTATGGCTACACCTTC
TRBJ1-1 TRBV20-1 . few 12 CSANEMGTEAFF TGCAGTGCTAATGAAATGGGCACTGAAGCTTTCTTT
TRBJ2-2 TRBV11-2 TRBD1 . 15 CASSLTGVFAGELFF TGTGCCAGCAGTCTTACAGGGGTTTTCGCCGGGGAGCTGTTTTTT
TRBJ2-3 TRBV18 . . 17 CASSPLGSGRKTDTQYF TGTGCCAGCTCACCACTCGGGTCGGGTCGTAAGACAGATACGCAGTATTTT
TRBJ2-3 TRBV4-3 TRBD1 few 17 CASSQERGQSNTDTQYF TGCGCCAGCAGCCAAGAACGGGGACAGTCGAACACAGATACGCAGTATTTT